This TCR beta chain was retrieved from a study of T cell clusters in autoimmune cytopenias. Roughly 40,000 genome equivalents of blood DNA were amplified for TRB. The CDR3 has 15 amino acids. Germline V gene data show CDR1 as MNHNS and CDR2 as SASEGT. TRB rearrangements were amplified by touch-down multiplex PCR with mixed TRB-A/B primers. TCRdb re-called the multiplex PCR reads; one entry per CDR3 protein, DNA not given. This sample's clone table lists 5,100 or so distinct CDR3 sequences. The sample was also reused in another study, on T cell repertoires in aging, cancer and after chemotherapy.

The receptor comes from a human donor in good health. The chain has TRBV6-1 and TRBJ1-5; TCRdb's D call, TRBD1, is unchecked because there is no DNA. The specimen was peripheral blood. CDR3 sequence reads: CASSGGSTGIQPQHF.